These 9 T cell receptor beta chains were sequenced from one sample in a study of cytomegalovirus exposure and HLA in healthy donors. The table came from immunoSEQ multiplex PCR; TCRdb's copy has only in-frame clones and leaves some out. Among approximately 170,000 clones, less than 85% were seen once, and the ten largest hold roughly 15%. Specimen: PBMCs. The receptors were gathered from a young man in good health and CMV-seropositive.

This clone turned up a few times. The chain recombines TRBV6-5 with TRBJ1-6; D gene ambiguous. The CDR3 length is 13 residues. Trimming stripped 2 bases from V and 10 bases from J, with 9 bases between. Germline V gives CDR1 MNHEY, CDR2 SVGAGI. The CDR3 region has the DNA TGTGCCAGCAGTTACCTAGACGGGTCACCCCTCCACTTT. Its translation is CASSYLDGSPLHF.

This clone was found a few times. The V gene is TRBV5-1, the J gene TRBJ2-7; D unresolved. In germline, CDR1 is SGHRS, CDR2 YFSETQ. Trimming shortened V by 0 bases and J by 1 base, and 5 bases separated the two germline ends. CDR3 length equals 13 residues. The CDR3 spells CASSLDQSYEQYF. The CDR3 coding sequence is TGCGCCAGCAGCTTGGATCAGTCCTACGAGCAGTACTTC. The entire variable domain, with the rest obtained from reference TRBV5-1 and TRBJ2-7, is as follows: KAGVTQTPRYLIKTRGQQVTLSCSPISGHRSVSWYQQTPGQGLQFLFEYFSETQRNKGNFPGRFSGRQFSNSRSEMNVSTLELGDSALYLCASSLDQSYEQYFGPGTRLTVT.

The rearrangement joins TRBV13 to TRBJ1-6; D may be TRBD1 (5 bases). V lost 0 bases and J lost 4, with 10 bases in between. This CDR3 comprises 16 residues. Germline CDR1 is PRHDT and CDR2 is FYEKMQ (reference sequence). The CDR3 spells CASSLGQALYNSPLHF. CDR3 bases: TGTGCCAGCAGCTTAGGACAGGCGCTGTATAATTCACCCCTCCACTTT.

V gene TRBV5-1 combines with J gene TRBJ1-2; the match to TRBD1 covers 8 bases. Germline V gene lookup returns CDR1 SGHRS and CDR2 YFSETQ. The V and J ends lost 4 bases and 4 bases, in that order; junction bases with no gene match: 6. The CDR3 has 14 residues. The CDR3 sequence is CASSQEDRAYGYTF. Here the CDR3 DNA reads TGCGCCAGCAGCCAGGAGGACAGGGCCTATGGCTACACCTTC.

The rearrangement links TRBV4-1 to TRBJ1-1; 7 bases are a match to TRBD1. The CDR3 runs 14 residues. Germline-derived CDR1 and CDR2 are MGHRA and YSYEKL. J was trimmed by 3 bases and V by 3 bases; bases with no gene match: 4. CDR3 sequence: CASSHHDRDTEAFF. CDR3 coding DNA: TGCGCCAGCAGCCATCACGACAGGGACACTGAAGCTTTCTTT.

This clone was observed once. The CDR3 region is CASSLFGTGGDQPQHF. The CDR3 nucleotides read TGTGCCAGCAGTTTATTCGGGACAGGGGGTGATCAGCCCCAGCATTTT. The gene calls are TRBV27 and TRBJ1-5; TRBD1 matches at 11 bases. The CDR3 totals 16 residues. Germline V gene sequence: CDR1 MNHEY, CDR2 SMNVEV (reference sequence). J lost 5 bases, V lost 1 base, and 4 bases had no gene match.

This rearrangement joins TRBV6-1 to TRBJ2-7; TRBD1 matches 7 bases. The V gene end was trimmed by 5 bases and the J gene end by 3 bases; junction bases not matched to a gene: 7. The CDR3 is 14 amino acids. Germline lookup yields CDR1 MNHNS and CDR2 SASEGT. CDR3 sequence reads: CASSLRDSYYEQYF. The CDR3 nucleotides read TGTGCCAGCAGTCTCCGGGACAGCTACTACGAGCAGTACTTC.

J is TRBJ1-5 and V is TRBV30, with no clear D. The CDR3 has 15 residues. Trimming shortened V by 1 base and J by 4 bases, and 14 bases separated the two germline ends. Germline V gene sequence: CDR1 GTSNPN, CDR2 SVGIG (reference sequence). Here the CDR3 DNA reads TGTGCCTGGAGTGATGGCGGTTTTGGGAATCAGCCCCAGCATTTT. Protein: CAWSDGGFGNQPQHF.

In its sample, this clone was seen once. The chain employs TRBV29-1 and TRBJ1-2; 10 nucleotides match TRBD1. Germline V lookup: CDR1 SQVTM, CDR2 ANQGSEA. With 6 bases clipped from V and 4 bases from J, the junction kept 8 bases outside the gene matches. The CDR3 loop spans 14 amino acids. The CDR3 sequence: CSVWDRGISYGYTF. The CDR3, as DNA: TGCAGCGTGTGGGACAGGGGAATATCCTATGGCTACACCTTC.